Below are 26 T cell receptor beta chains sequenced from a single sample in a study of T cell responses to AZD1222 COVID-19 vaccine. Assay: immunoSEQ multiplex PCR; the TCRdb copy retains only in-frame clones and omits some. The data show under 95,000 clones, approximately 85% seen once. The source material was peripheral blood, sampled 28 days after the second AZD1222 dose. The receptor source for this set is an adult who received the AZD1222 COVID-19 vaccine.

V usage is TRBV5-4 and J usage is TRBJ2-5; 8 nucleotides match TRBD2. V was clipped by 0 bases and J by 2 bases; unmatched bases: 6. Germline CDR1 is SGHNT and CDR2 is YYREEE (reference sequence). The CDR3 is made up of 16 amino acids. For the CDR3, the DNA is TGTGCCAGCAGCTTGGTGCCACTAGCGGTGCAAGAGACCCAGTACTTC. Amino acids: CASSLVPLAVQETQYF.

The genes are TRBV6-5 and TRBJ2-3, with no clear D. Trimming cost V 6 bases and J 2 bases, with 12 bases left between them. Per germline, CDR1 MNHEY and CDR2 SVGAGI. This CDR3 contains 14 residues. CDR3 in DNA: TGTGCCAGCAGATCGGCCTATTTCACAGATACGCAGTATTTT. As protein: CASRSAYFTDTQYF.

The V call is TRBV12-5, the J call TRBJ1-3; the D gene is possibly TRBD1 (5 bases). The CDR3 covers 16 residues. Germline-derived CDR1 and CDR2 are LGHNT and FRNRAP. Trimming cost V 2 bases and J 4 bases, with 15 bases left between them. CDR3 protein: CASGLISGPQGNTIYF. CDR3 bases: TGTGCTAGTGGTTTGATTTCGGGACCTCAGGGAAACACCATATATTTT.

The gene calls are TRBV5-5 and TRBJ1-6; D possibly corresponds to TRBD1 (6 bases). Trimming shortened V by 0 bases and J by 9 bases, and 16 bases separated the two germline ends. Germline CDR1 and CDR2: SGHKS and YYEKEE (reference sequence). This CDR3 is 16 amino acids long. The CDR3 loop reads CASSLAPHKQGSPLHF. The CDR3 nucleotides read TGTGCCAGCAGCTTGGCCCCCCACAAACAGGGTTCACCCCTCCACTTT.

The J gene is TRBJ1-6, the V gene TRBV4-1; no firm D call. This CDR3 region has 18 residues. V was trimmed by 0 bases and J by 7 bases, leaving 19 bases between them. Per the germline V gene, CDR1 is MGHRA and CDR2 is YSYEKL. Here the CDR3 DNA reads TGCGCCAGCAGCCAAGATGGTTCTTCCGAACCTGGCAATTCACCCCTCCACTTT. It codes for CASSQDGSSEPGNSPLHF.

The chain uses TRBV28 and TRBJ1-2; no definite D call. This CDR3 spans 13 amino acids. CDR1 and CDR2 (germline): MDHEN, SYDVKM. The germline V and J ends were trimmed by 1 base and 4 bases, with 7 bases remaining between them. The CDR3 spells CASSLSGVYGYTF. CDR3 nucleotides: TGTGCCAGCAGTTTATCGGGAGTCTATGGCTACACCTTC.

This chain joins TRBV12-3 or TRBV12-4 and TRBJ1-1, with D possibly TRBD1 on 5 matching bases. Trimming pared 6 bases from V and 1 base from J, leaving 9 bases between. There are 13 residues in the CDR3. As DNA, the CDR3 is TGTGCCAGCAGCCACACAGGGAACACTGAAGCTTTCTTT. Encoded protein: CASSHTGNTEAFF.

The gene calls are TRBV6-5 and TRBJ1-1; D gene ambiguous. V dropped 0 bases and J dropped 1 base, with 9 bases sitting between them. Looked up from germline, CDR1 is MNHEY and CDR2 is SVGAGI. The CDR3 totals 15 residues. The DNA of the CDR3 is TGTGCCAGCAGTTACTCGGCCGGGGAGAACACTGAAGCTTTCTTT. This encodes CASSYSAGENTEAFF.

This clone was observed many times. V gene TRBV24-1 combines with J gene TRBJ1-4; no definite D call. The CDR3 spans 13 residues. Germline loops: CDR1 KGHDR, CDR2 SFDVKD. Trimming pared 2 bases from V and 10 bases from J, leaving 10 bases between. The CDR3 is CATSDSPPGKLFF. The DNA for the CDR3 is TGTGCCACCAGTGATTCGCCCCCGGGAAAACTGTTTTTT.

On this clone itself: Other DNA sequences within the sample encode an identical CDR3. The genes are TRBV3-1 (or the pseudogene TRBV3-2) and TRBJ2-1; tentative D call: TRBD2 (7 bases). Germline values: CDR1 LGHDT, CDR2 YNNKEL (reference sequence). This CDR3 has 15 residues. V was cut by 2 bases and J by 5 bases, with 13 bases left in between. The DNA of the CDR3 is TGTGCCAGCAGCCAATTGGGGGGGCCTAACAATGAGCAGTTCTTC. It specifies CASSQLGGPNNEQFF.

The genes are TRBV5-1 and TRBJ2-7; no reliable D call. Trimming shortened V by 0 bases and J by 3 bases, and 16 bases separated the two germline ends. Germline values: CDR1 SGHRS, CDR2 YFSETQ. This CDR3 has 16 amino acids. CDR3 coding DNA: TGCGCCAGCAGCTTGGGAGCAGACCCCTCGGTCTACGAGCAGTACTTC. Its protein product is CASSLGADPSVYEQYF.

This chain connects TRBV7-9 to TRBJ1-2, with 7 bases matching TRBD1. CDR3 length: 13 residues. Germline V lookup: CDR1 SEHNR, CDR2 FQNEAQ (reference sequence). With 2 bases clipped from V and 7 bases from J, the junction kept 4 bases outside the gene matches. CDR3 DNA: TGTGCCAGCAGCTTAACAGGGGCGGGTGGCTACACCTTC. Translated, it gives CASSLTGAGGYTF. Based on the CDR3 plus reference TRBV7-9 and TRBJ1-2, the full variable domain is DTGVSQNPRHKITKRGQNVTFRCDPISEHNRLYWYRQTLGQGPEFLTYFQNEAQLEKSRLLSDRFSAERPKGSFSTLEIQRTEQGDSAMYLCASSLTGAGGYTFGSGTRLTVV.

This CDR3 reads CASSLTERTKLFF. CDR3 nucleotides: TGTGCCAGCAGTTTGACAGAGAGAACAAAACTGTTTTTT. The genes are TRBV12-3 or TRBV12-4 and TRBJ1-4, with a possible D match to TRBD1 (5 bases). This CDR3 has 13 residues. Trimming took off 3 bases at V and 10 bases at J, with 12 bases between the two ends.

This clone was detected once. The genes are TRBV6-2 or TRBV6-3 and TRBJ1-1, with D unclear. Germline CDR1 is MNHEY and CDR2 is SVGEGT. V dropped 6 bases and J dropped 0 bases, with 11 bases sitting between them. The CDR3 totals 14 residues. The CDR3, as DNA: TGTGCCAGCAGCCAAACAGTACTGAACACTGAAGCTTTCTTT. Translating gives CASSQTVLNTEAFF.

J is TRBJ1-6 and V is TRBV18; no clear D gene. The CDR3 loop spans 15 amino acids. Trimming pared 1 base from V and 0 bases from J, leaving 4 bases between. Germline assignment: CDR1 KGHSH and CDR2 LQKENI. CDR3 DNA: TGTGCCAGCTCACCACTGAGCTCCTATAATTCACCCCTCCACTTT. This encodes CASSPLSSYNSPLHF.

This sequence joins TRBV6-5 and TRBJ1-1, with D unresolved. CDR1 and CDR2 (germline): MNHEY, SVGAGI. V lost 6 bases, J lost 1 base, and 12 bases lay in between. This CDR3 contains 14 residues. DNA for the CDR3: TGTGCCAGCAGCCCCCCGGGAGGGAACACTGAAGCTTTCTTT. This gives the protein CASSPPGGNTEAFF.

This clone was observed a handful of times. The chain couples TRBV18 to TRBJ1-2; TRBD1 might be the D (6 bases). V lost 3 bases to trimming and J lost 5 bases, with 28 bases between them. Germline loops: CDR1 KGHSH, CDR2 LQKENI. This CDR3 is 19 amino acids long. The CDR3, as DNA: TGTGCCAGCTCACCTGTACAATCGTACAGGGTCGGGGACAATTATGGCTACACCTTC. Translated, it gives CASSPVQSYRVGDNYGYTF.

This chain connects TRBV5-1 to TRBJ2-3; D remains ambiguous. The V gene's germline CDR1 is SGHRS and CDR2 YFSETQ. This CDR3 spans 16 amino acids. Deletions cut 0 bases from V and 0 bases from J, with 11 bases between. The CDR3 DNA follows: TGCGCCAGCAGCTTGGCGGCAGCTACTAGCACAGATACGCAGTATTTT. It encodes CASSLAAATSTDTQYF.

Comments on this clone: This same CDR3 is encoded by further DNA sequences in the sample. This chain joins TRBV25-1 and TRBJ1-6; 7 bases fit TRBD1. Trimming took 5 bases from V and 7 from J; bases not matched to a gene: 5. The CDR3 runs 14 residues. Germline CDR1 is MGHDK and CDR2 is SYGVNS. CDR3 protein: CASSPGTANSPLHF. In DNA form, the CDR3 reads TGTGCCAGCAGTCCCGGGACAGCAAATTCACCCCTCCACTTT.

The genes are TRBV6-5 and TRBJ2-3; 7 nucleotides match TRBD1. CDR3 length: 15 residues. V dropped 6 bases and J dropped 2; count of bases not matched to a gene: 8. Germline V gene lookup returns CDR1 MNHEY and CDR2 SVGAGI. CDR3 sequence reads: CASRKDRPTTDTQYF. CDR3 in DNA: TGTGCCAGCAGAAAGGACAGGCCCACCACAGATACGCAGTATTTT.

The chain has TRBV6-5 and TRBJ2-1, with D possibly matching TRBD2 (6 bases). The CDR3 is made up of 15 amino acids. V was shortened by 4 bases and J by 8 bases, with 18 bases between the two germline ends. Germline values: CDR1 MNHEY, CDR2 SVGAGI. CDR3 loop: CASSSGSGDWDEQFF. DNA of the CDR3: TGTGCCAGCAGTTCGGGTTCGGGGGATTGGGATGAGCAGTTCTTC.

The chain has TRBV2 and TRBJ2-7; a weak D match, TRBD2 (6 bases). Trimming took off 8 bases at V and 0 bases at J, with 8 bases between the two ends. CDR1 SNHLY and CDR2 FYNNEI come from the germline V gene. This CDR3 is 12 amino acids long. DNA for the CDR3: TGTGCCAGCTCCGGGGGCTCCTACGAGCAGTACTTC. Residues: CASSGGSYEQYF.

The chain carries TRBV3-1 (or the pseudogene TRBV3-2) and TRBJ1-5; perhaps TRBD1 as D (6 bases). The CDR3 spans 15 residues. The V and J ends lost 5 bases and 2 bases respectively, with 13 bases between them. CDR1 and CDR2 from the germline V gene are LGHDT and YNNKEL (reference sequence). The chain's CDR3 is CASSNPRTGNQPQHF. Here the CDR3 DNA reads TGTGCCAGCAGCAACCCCCGGACAGGCAATCAGCCCCAGCATTTT.

The genes are TRBV19 and TRBJ1-5; D may be TRBD1 (6 bases). This CDR3 spans 15 amino acids. The V gene lost 6 bases and the J gene lost 6 bases, with 18 bases spanning the gap. CDR1 is LNHDA, CDR2 SQIVND, per germline (reference sequence). CDR3 protein: CASSTTGSGGQPQHF. The CDR3 region has the DNA TGTGCCAGTAGCACCACAGGGTCTGGGGGTCAGCCCCAGCATTTT.

In nucleotides, the CDR3 is TGTGCCAGCACTAGAACAACTGAAGCTTTCTTT. Protein product: CASTRTTEAFF. The V gene is TRBV6-5, the J gene TRBJ1-1; no clear D gene. This CDR3 has 11 residues. The V end lost 7 bases, the J end lost 5 bases, and 8 bases lay between the germline ends. Germline V gives CDR1 MNHEY, CDR2 SVGAGI.

The chain is built from TRBV5-1 and TRBJ2-7; D may be TRBD2 (5 bases). The germline gives CDR1 SGHRS, CDR2 YFSETQ. The CDR3 length is 11 residues. Trimming shortened V by 4 bases and J by 6 bases, and 8 bases separated the two germline ends. DNA for the CDR3: TGCGCCAGCAGCGAGGGTTTCGAGCAGTACTTC. It is translated as CASSEGFEQYF.